These 5 T cell receptor beta chains came from one sample sequenced in a study of shared clonotypes between healthy human individuals. Generated by immunoSEQ multiplex PCR, the TCRdb table keeps only in-frame clones and is missing some. In the table there are around 2,000,000 clones, roughly 94% of which are singletons. Naive CD8 isolation took CD45RO-negative cells positively selected for CCR7 and excluded terminally differentiated effector memory CD45RA+ cells. The sample comprised naive CD8+ T cells sorted from blood. The receptors here all came from a man aged 18-30 years in good health.

This chain connects TRBV6-5 to TRBJ2-2; D is possibly TRBD2 (6 bases). Germline CDR1 reads MNHEY; CDR2 reads SVGAGI. The CDR3 totals 16 residues. Trimming cost V 4 bases and J 4 bases, with 16 bases left between them. CDR3 nucleotide sequence: TGTGCCAGCAGTTCCGAGAGCGGCGGGGTCACCGGGGAGCTGTTTTTT. It codes for CASSSESGGVTGELFF.

The J gene is TRBJ1-1, the V gene TRBV27; D remains unclear. The germline CDR1 and CDR2 sequences are MNHEY and SMNVEV (reference sequence). This CDR3 is built from 14 residues. Deletions cut 5 bases from V and 5 bases from J, with 15 bases between. CDR3 bases: TGTGCCAGCAGTCCCAACAGTGGAACTACTGAAGCTTTCTTT. It yields the protein CASSPNSGTTEAFF.

The chain uses TRBV6-1 and TRBJ1-2, with D maybe TRBD1 (5 bases). This CDR3 has 14 amino acids. Germline V gives CDR1 MNHNS, CDR2 SASEGT. The V and J ends lost 3 bases and 2 bases respectively, with 10 bases between them. The CDR3 reads CASSEWTLNYGYTF. DNA of the CDR3: TGTGCCAGCAGTGAGTGGACACTAAACTATGGCTACACCTTC.

This chain links TRBV7-9 with TRBJ2-3; 8 nucleotides line up with TRBD2. Unmatched junction bases numbered 11, after V lost 4 bases and J lost 2 bases. This CDR3 has 17 residues. Germline V CDR1 and CDR2: SEHNR, FQNEAQ (reference sequence). Here the CDR3 DNA reads TGTGCCAGCAGCTCTTATCTCGGCGGGGGGATCACAGATACGCAGTATTTT. Its protein product is CASSSYLGGGITDTQYF.

The J gene is TRBJ2-2, the V gene TRBV7-2; D ambiguous. Germline loops: CDR1 SGHTA, CDR2 FQGNSA. The V end was cut by 2 bases, the J end by 7 bases, with 11 bases between. This CDR3 is 14 amino acids long. CDR3 nucleotide sequence: TGTGCCAGCAGCTTAAACCCCGGTGTCGGGGAGCTGTTTTTT. This gives the protein CASSLNPGVGELFF.